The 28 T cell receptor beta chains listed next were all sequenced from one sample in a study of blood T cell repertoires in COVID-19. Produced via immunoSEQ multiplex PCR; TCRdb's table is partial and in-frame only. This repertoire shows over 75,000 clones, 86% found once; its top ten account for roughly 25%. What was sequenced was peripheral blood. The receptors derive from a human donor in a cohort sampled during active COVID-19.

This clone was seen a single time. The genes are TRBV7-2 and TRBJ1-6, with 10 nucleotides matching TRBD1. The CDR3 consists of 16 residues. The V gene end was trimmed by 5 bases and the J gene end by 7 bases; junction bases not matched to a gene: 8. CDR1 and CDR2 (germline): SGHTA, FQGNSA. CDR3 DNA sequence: TGTGCCAGCAGCCGGGACAGGGGAAGTGGAAATTCACCCCTCCACTTT. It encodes CASSRDRGSGNSPLHF.

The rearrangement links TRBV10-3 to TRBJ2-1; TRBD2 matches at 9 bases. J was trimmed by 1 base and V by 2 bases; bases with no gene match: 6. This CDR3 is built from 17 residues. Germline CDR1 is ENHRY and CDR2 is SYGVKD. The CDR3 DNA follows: TGTGCCATCAGTGAGCCCCCTAGCGGGACTTCCTACAATGAGCAGTTCTTC. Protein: CAISEPPSGTSYNEQFF.

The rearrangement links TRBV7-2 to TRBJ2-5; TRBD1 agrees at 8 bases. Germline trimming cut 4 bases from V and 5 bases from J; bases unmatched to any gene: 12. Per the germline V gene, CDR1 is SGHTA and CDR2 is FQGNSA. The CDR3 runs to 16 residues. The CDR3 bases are TGTGCCAGCAGCTCAGGCCGGGACAGGTACCCGGAGACCCAGTACTTC. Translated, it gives CASSSGRDRYPETQYF.

Here the CDR3 reads CASSQTSGGYNEQFF. The CDR3 nucleotides read TGTGCCAGCAGCCAAACTAGCGGGGGGTACAATGAGCAGTTCTTC. This sequence joins TRBV4-2 and TRBJ2-1; TRBD2 matches 12 bases. This CDR3 is 15 amino acids long. Unmatched junction bases numbered 0, after V lost 2 bases and J lost 4 bases. Germline V lookup: CDR1 LGHNA, CDR2 YNFKEQ.

The CDR3 DNA sequence: TGTGCCAGCAGCCGATATACAGGGTCTGGAAACACCATATATTTT. This translates into CASSRYTGSGNTIYF. The chain employs TRBV7-9 and TRBJ1-3; a weak D match, TRBD1 (6 bases). The CDR3 length is 15 residues. With 5 bases removed from V and 1 base from J, the gap between germline ends came to 12 bases. Germline assignment: CDR1 SEHNR and CDR2 FQNEAQ (reference sequence).

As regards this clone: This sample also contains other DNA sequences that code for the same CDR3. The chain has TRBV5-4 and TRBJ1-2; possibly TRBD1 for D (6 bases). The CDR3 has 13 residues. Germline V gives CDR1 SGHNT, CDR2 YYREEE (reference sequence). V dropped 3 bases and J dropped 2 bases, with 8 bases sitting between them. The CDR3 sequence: CASSSTGNYGYTF. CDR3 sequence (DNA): TGTGCCAGCAGCTCCACAGGGAACTATGGCTACACCTTC.

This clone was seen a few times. CDR3 loop: CSASPSRNTIYF. The CDR3 nucleotides are TGCAGTGCTAGTCCCTCTCGGAACACCATATATTTT. V is TRBV20-1 and J is TRBJ1-3; D gene uncertain. Between the trimmed V and J ends, which lost 3 bases and 7 bases, there was a span of 10 bases. Germline V CDR1 and CDR2: DFQATT, SNEGSKA (reference sequence). The CDR3 has 12 amino acids.

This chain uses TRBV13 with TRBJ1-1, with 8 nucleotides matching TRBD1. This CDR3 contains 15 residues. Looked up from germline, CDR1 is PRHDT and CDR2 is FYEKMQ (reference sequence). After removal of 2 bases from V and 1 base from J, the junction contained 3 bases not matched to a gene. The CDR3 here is CASSLYGQGNTEAFF. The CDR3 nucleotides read TGTGCCAGCAGCTTATATGGACAGGGGAACACTGAAGCTTTCTTT.

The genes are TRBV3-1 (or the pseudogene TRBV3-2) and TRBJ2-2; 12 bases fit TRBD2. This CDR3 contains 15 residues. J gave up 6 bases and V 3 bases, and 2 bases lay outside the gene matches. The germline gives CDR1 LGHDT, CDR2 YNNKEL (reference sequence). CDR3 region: CASSQLAGGPGELFF. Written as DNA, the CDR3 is TGTGCCAGCAGCCAGCTAGCGGGGGGGCCCGGGGAGCTGTTTTTT.

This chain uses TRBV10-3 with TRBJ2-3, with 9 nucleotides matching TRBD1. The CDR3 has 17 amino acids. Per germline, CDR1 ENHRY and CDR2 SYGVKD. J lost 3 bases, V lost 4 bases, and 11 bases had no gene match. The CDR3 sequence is CAISATAGTGRTDTQYF. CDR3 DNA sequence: TGTGCCATCAGTGCAACCGCCGGGACAGGGAGGACAGATACGCAGTATTTT.

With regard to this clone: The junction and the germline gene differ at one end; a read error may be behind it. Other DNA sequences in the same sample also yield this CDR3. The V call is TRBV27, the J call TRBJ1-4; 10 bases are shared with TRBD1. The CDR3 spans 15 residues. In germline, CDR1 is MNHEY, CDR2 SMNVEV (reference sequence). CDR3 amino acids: CASRKTGGGNEKLFF. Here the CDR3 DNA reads TGTGCTAGCAGGAAGACAGGGGGCGGGAATGAAAAACTGTTTTTT.

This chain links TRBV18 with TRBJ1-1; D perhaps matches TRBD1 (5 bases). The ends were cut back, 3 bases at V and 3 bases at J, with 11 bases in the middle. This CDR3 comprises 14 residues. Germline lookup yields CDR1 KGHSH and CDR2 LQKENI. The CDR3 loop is CASSPRRGYTEAFF. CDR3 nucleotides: TGTGCCAGCTCACCTCGGAGGGGCTACACTGAAGCTTTCTTT.

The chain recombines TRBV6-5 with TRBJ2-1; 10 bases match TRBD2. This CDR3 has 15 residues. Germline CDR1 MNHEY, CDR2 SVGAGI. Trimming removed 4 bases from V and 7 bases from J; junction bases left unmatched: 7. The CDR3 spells CASSSSGGALNEQFF. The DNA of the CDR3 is TGTGCCAGCAGTTCGAGCGGGGGGGCCCTTAATGAGCAGTTCTTC.

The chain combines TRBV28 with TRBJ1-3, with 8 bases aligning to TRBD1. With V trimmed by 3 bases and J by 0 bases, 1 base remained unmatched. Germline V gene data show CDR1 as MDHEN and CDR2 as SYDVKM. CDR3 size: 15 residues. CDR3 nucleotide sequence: TGTGCCAGCAGTTTTACAGGGGGCTCTGGAAACACCATATATTTT. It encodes CASSFTGGSGNTIYF.

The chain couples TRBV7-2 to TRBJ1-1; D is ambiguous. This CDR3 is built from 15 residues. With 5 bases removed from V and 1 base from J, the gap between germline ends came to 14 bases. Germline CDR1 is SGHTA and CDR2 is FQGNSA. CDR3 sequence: CASSPKRTGNTEAFF. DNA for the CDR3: TGTGCCAGCAGCCCCAAGCGGACGGGGAACACTGAAGCTTTCTTT.

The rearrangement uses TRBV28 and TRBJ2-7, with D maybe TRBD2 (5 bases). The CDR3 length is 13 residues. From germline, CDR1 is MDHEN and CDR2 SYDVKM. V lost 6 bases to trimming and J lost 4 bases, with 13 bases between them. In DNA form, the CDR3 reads TGTGCCAGCAGAGTCCCCTCGGGGTACGAGCAGTACTTC. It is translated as CASRVPSGYEQYF.

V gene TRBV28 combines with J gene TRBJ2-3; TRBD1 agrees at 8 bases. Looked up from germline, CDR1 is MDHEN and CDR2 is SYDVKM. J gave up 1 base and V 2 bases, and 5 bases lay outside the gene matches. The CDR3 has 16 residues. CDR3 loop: CASSLLGQGGTDTQYF. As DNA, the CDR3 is TGTGCCAGCAGTTTACTCGGACAGGGTGGCACAGATACGCAGTATTTT.

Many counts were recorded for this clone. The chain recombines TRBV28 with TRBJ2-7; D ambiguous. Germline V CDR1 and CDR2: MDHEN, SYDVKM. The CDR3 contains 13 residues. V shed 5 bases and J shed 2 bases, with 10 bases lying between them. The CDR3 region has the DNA TGTGCCAGCAGTCCACACCCAACCTACGAGCAGTACTTC. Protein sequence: CASSPHPTYEQYF.

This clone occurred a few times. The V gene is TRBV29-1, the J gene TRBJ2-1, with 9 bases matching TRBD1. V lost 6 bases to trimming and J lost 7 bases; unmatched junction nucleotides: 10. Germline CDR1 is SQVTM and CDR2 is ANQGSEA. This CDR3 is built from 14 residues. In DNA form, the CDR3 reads TGCAGCGTGGGATCCGGGACAGGGAGGAATGAGCAGTTCTTC. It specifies CSVGSGTGRNEQFF.

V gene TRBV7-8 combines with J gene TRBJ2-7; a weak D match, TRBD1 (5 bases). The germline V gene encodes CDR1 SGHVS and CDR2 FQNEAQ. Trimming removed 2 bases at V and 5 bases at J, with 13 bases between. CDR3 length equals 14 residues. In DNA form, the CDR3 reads TGTGCCAGCAGCTTAAGAGGCAGGGCCCACGAGCAGTACTTC. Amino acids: CASSLRGRAHEQYF.

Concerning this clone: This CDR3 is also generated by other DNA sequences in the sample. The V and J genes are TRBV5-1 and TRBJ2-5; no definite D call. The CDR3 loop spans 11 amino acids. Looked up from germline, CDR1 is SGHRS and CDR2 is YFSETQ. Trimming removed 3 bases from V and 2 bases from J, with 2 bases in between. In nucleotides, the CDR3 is TGCGCCAGCAGCTCACAAGAGACCCAGTACTTC. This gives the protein CASSSQETQYF.

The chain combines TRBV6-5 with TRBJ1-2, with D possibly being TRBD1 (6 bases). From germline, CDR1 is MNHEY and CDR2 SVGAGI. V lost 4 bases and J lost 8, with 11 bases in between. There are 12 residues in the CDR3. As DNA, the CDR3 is TGTGCCAGCAGTTCAGGACAGTTCGGCTACACCTTC. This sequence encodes CASSSGQFGYTF.

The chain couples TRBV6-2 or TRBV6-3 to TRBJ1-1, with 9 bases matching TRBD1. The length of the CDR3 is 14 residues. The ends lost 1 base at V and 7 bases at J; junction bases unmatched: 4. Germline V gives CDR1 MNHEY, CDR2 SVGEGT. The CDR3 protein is CASSYWRQGVEAFF. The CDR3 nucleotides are TGTGCCAGCAGTTACTGGAGACAGGGGGTTGAAGCTTTCTTT.

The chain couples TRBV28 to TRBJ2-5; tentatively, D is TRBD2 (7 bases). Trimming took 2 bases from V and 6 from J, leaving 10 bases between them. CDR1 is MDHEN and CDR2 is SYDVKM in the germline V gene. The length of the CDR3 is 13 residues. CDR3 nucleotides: TGTGCCAGCAGTTTAGGGGGGGGCAAGACCCAGTACTTC. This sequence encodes CASSLGGGKTQYF.

The CDR3 sequence is CATLTTGGFSDTQYF. CDR3 nucleotide sequence: TGTGCCACCCTGACAACAGGGGGATTTTCAGATACGCAGTATTTT. The chain combines TRBV19 with TRBJ2-3; 8 positions agree with TRBD1. Germline CDR1 and CDR2: LNHDA and SQIVND (reference sequence). Trimming at V came to 10 bases and at J to 4 bases, leaving 13 bases not matched to a gene. The CDR3 has 15 amino acids. The full variable domain, completed using reference TRBV19 and TRBJ2-3, is DGGITQSPKYLFRKEGQNVTLSCEQNLNHDAMYWYRQDPGQGLRLIYYSQIVNDFQKGDIAEGYSVSREKKESFPLTVTSAQKNPTAFYLCATLTTGGFSDTQYFGPGTRLTVL.

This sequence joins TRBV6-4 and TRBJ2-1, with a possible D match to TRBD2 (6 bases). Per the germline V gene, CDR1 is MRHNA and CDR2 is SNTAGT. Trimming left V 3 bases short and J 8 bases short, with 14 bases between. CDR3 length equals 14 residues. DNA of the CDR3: TGTGCCAGCAGTGAGCGCGGGGAGGTCGATGAGCAGTTCTTC. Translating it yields CASSERGEVDEQFF.

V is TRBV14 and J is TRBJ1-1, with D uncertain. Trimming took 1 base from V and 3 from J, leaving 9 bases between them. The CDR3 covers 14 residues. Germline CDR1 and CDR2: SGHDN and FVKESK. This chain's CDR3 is CASSQVNRDTEAFF. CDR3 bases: TGTGCCAGCAGCCAAGTCAACCGGGACACTGAAGCTTTCTTT.

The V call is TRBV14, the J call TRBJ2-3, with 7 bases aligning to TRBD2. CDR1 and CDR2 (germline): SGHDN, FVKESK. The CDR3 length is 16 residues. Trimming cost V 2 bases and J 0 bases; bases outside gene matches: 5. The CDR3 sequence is CASSQYRGVSTDTQYF. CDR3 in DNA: TGTGCCAGCAGCCAATACCGGGGGGTTAGCACAGATACGCAGTATTTT.